The 20 T cell receptor beta chains listed next were all sequenced from one sample in a study of Graves' ophthalmopathy and Graves' hyperthyroidism. Amplification of the TCR beta CDR3 regions used RNA transcripts (as template). Second-round multiplex PCR came after a first-round RT-PCR that employed HTBI primers. TCRdb processed the multiplex PCR reads anew with MiXCR; each CDR3 protein has one entry. The table lists about 740,000 distinct CDR3 sequences, about 44% of them singletons, with 44% in the top ten. Sample: peripheral blood. These receptors were obtained from an adult man with Graves' ophthalmopathy.

This clonotype was recorded many times. The chain carries TRBV2 and TRBJ2-7; D is unclear. This CDR3 has 13 amino acids. From germline, CDR1 is SNHLY and CDR2 FYNNEI. Trimming stripped 0 bases from V and 6 bases from J, with 9 bases between. The DNA for the CDR3 is TGTGCCAGCAGTGAAGCTAACGGGCGCGAGCAGTACTTC. As protein: CASSEANGREQYF.

This sequence joins TRBV15 and TRBJ2-2; a possible D gene is TRBD2 (6 bases). The CDR3 spans 15 residues. Germline V CDR1 and CDR2: LNHNV, YYDKDF (reference sequence). The V and J ends lost 0 bases and 6 bases respectively, with 11 bases between them. The CDR3 spells CATSRELTSPGELFF. DNA of the CDR3: TGTGCCACCAGCAGAGAGCTTACTAGCCCCGGGGAGCTGTTTTTT.

Comment on this clonotype: At one of its ends the junction is not consistent with the germline gene, which may arise from a read error. The rearrangement links TRBV24-1 to TRBJ2-7; 7 bases line up with TRBD2. Germline-derived CDR1 and CDR2 are KGHDR and SFDVKD. This CDR3 has 14 residues. Written as DNA, the CDR3 is TGTGCCAGCAGTCCGCGGGGGTTCCCCTACGAGCAGTACTTC. Its translation: CASSPRGFPYEQYF.

This clonotype came up many times. The chain combines TRBV2 with TRBJ1-5, with unresolved D. Germline V gene data show CDR1 as SNHLY and CDR2 as FYNNEI. The CDR3 is made up of 14 amino acids. V shed 2 bases and J shed 2 bases, with 7 bases lying between them. The DNA of the CDR3 is TGTGCCAGCAGTGAAAGGTATGGCAATCAGCCCCAGCATTTT. This encodes CASSERYGNQPQHF.

J is TRBJ2-5 and V is TRBV12-3 or TRBV12-4; the match to TRBD1 covers 8 bases. With V trimmed by 10 bases and J by 1 base, 8 bases remained unmatched. The CDR3 length is 14 residues. The CDR3 loop reads CATADRGPQETQYF. The CDR3 DNA reads as TGTGCCACCGCCGACAGGGGTCCCCAAGAGACCCAGTACTTC.

The gene calls are TRBV7-9 and TRBJ2-7; D is possibly TRBD1 (6 bases). The germline V and J ends were trimmed by 6 bases and 5 bases, with 14 bases remaining between them. The CDR3 has 13 amino acids. Per germline, CDR1 SEHNR and CDR2 FQNEAQ (reference sequence). CDR3 protein: CASSFNRVHEQYF. CDR3 nucleotides: TGTGCCAGCAGTTTTAACAGGGTCCACGAGCAGTACTTC.

The rearrangement uses TRBV20-1 and TRBJ1-2; no reliable D call. The CDR3 loop spans 13 amino acids. Between the trimmed V and J ends, which lost 8 bases and 5 bases, there was a span of 18 bases. Germline V gives CDR1 DFQATT, CDR2 SNEGSKA (reference sequence). CDR3 sequence: CSFLGSAVYGYTF. The CDR3 DNA reads TGCAGTTTCCTTGGGTCGGCAGTTTATGGCTACACCTTC.

This clonotype was counted only a few times. The chain employs TRBV20-1 and TRBJ2-5, with D maybe TRBD1 (5 bases). Germline values: CDR1 DFQATT, CDR2 SNEGSKA (reference sequence). The V end lost 6 bases, the J end lost 4 bases, and 21 bases lay between the germline ends. This CDR3 contains 15 residues. The CDR3 here is CSAERRRDSTETQYF. The CDR3 nucleotides are TGCAGTGCCGAAAGACGAAGAGACAGTACAGAGACCCAGTACTTC.

To note about this clonotype: A much larger clonotype is one base distant, so this may be a read error. The CDR3 carries no conserved terminal phenylalanine or tryptophan, so it likely arises from a read error. As DNA, the CDR3 is TGTGCCAGCAGCTTATGGGGCGGAGGATCCTACGAGCAGTACTGC. Translation gives CASSLWGGGSYEQYC. The V and J genes are TRBV7-3 and TRBJ2-7; D tentatively reads TRBD1 or TRBD2 (5 bases each). The germline V gene encodes CDR1 SGHTA and CDR2 FQGTGA. CDR3 length: 15 residues. V lost 2 bases and J lost 1, with 12 bases in between.

In its sample, this clonotype was seen many times. The chain carries TRBV20-1 and TRBJ1-1; 8 nucleotides align to TRBD1. CDR1 and CDR2 (germline): DFQATT, SNEGSKA (reference sequence). The CDR3 spans 14 residues. Germline trimming cut 6 bases from V and 7 bases from J; bases unmatched to any gene: 13. In DNA form, the CDR3 reads TGCAGTGCGAACCCCTTAAATACAGGGGGTGAAGCTTTCTTT. This gives the protein CSANPLNTGGEAFF.

The rearrangement joins TRBV7-9 to TRBJ1-6; D ambiguous. This CDR3 is 16 amino acids long. Trimming stripped 2 bases from V and 7 bases from J, with 15 bases between. Germline CDR1 SEHNR, CDR2 FQNEAQ (reference sequence). The CDR3 region has the DNA TGTGCCAGCAGCTTAATAGCCGGGGAGCAGAATTCACCCCTCCACTTT. It encodes CASSLIAGEQNSPLHF.

The chain has TRBV25-1 and TRBJ1-5; unclear D gene. V gave up 4 bases and J gave up 2 bases, with 15 bases separating them. Germline assignment: CDR1 MGHDK and CDR2 SYGVNS. The CDR3 length is 16 residues. The CDR3: CASSASGQSGNQPQHF. As DNA, the CDR3 is TGTGCCAGCAGTGCTAGCGGGCAGAGCGGCAATCAGCCCCAGCATTTT.

This clonotype showed up many times. The chain couples TRBV10-2 to TRBJ1-1; the D is unclear. The CDR3 length is 12 residues. Trimming removed 3 bases at V and 2 bases at J, with 4 bases between. Germline lookup yields CDR1 WSHSY and CDR2 SAAADI. Here the CDR3 reads CASSDINTEAFF. CDR3 bases: TGCGCCAGCAGTGATATAAACACTGAAGCTTTCTTT.

This clonotype was observed at least ten times. This chain joins TRBV10-3 and TRBJ1-2; no clear D. Trimming took 3 bases from V and 0 from J, leaving 5 bases between them. This CDR3 has 13 amino acids. Germline CDR1 and CDR2: ENHRY and SYGVKD. The CDR3 bases are TGTGCCATCAGTGACACAGCTAACTATGGCTACACCTTC. Translation gives CAISDTANYGYTF.

This clonotype has ten or more counts. The genes are TRBV20-1 and TRBJ1-1, with a possible D match to TRBD1 (5 bases). V lost 5 bases and J lost 9, with 13 bases in between. CDR3 length: 11 amino acids. CDR1 and CDR2 (germline): DFQATT, SNEGSKA (reference sequence). The CDR3 sequence: CSARDASQAFF. The CDR3 DNA follows: TGCAGTGCTCGGGACGCTTCCCAAGCTTTCTTT.

To note about this clonotype: At one of its ends the junction is not consistent with the germline gene, which may arise from a read error. This sequence joins TRBV11-2 and TRBJ2-7, with 10 bases matching TRBD1. In germline, CDR1 is SGHAT, CDR2 FQNNGV. The CDR3 spans 12 residues. The CDR3 bases are TGTGCCAGCAGCTTCGCCGGGACAGGGGAGAACTTC. This gives the protein CASSFAGTGENF.

The sample holds many counts of this clonotype. This chain uses TRBV2 with TRBJ1-1, with D uncertain. Per the germline V gene, CDR1 is SNHLY and CDR2 is FYNNEI. The V end lost 6 bases, the J end lost 3 bases, and 17 bases lay between the germline ends. The CDR3 extends over 15 amino acids. The CDR3 protein is CASSDFTTRYTEAFF. DNA of the CDR3: TGTGCCAGCAGCGACTTTACCACGCGATACACTGAAGCTTTCTTT.

The rearrangement uses TRBV20-1 and TRBJ2-3; either TRBD1 or TRBD2 may fit D (5 bases each). V lost 1 base and J lost 6, with 14 bases in between. This CDR3 is built from 14 residues. Germline V gene sequence: CDR1 DFQATT, CDR2 SNEGSKA (reference sequence). The CDR3 DNA sequence: TGCAGTGCTAGAGTGATGGGGGAGCGGGATACGCAGTATTTT. Amino acids: CSARVMGERDTQYF.

This clonotype has only a few counts. The V gene is TRBV20-1, the J gene TRBJ2-5; possibly TRBD1 for D (6 bases). Germline-derived CDR1 and CDR2 are DFQATT and SNEGSKA (reference sequence). This CDR3 contains 13 residues. Trimming shortened V by 7 bases and J by 4 bases, and 16 bases separated the two germline ends. The CDR3 nucleotides read TGCAGTGGGATCCCAGGGGAGCGAGAGACCCAGTACTTC. Translated, it gives CSGIPGERETQYF.

This clonotype has a count of ten or more. One end of the junction fails to match germline, which may point to a read error. The V gene is TRBV28, the J gene TRBJ1-2, with D unclear. Germline V gene lookup returns CDR1 MDHEN and CDR2 SYDVKM. The CDR3 consists of 10 residues. The CDR3 DNA reads as TGTGCCAGCAGTGACGGTCGCAATCACTTC. Amino acids: CASSDGRNHF.